The 27 T cell receptor beta chains given below trace back to one sample, sequenced in a study of T cell changes during pregnancy in multiple sclerosis. TCRdb's copy holds only in-frame clones and misses some; the assay was immunoSEQ multiplex PCR. The sample has around 33,000 clones, about nine tenths seen once. The sequencing used CD8+ T cells from peripheral blood mononuclear cells, collected before pregnancy. These receptors originate from a female donor with multiple sclerosis, enrolled in a pregnancy study.

J is TRBJ2-7 and V is TRBV27; 9 bases fit TRBD1. CDR3 size: 18 residues. Per the germline V gene, CDR1 is MNHEY and CDR2 is SMNVEV (reference sequence). Losses at the gene ends were 1 base for V and 5 bases for J; bases not matched to a gene: 15. The CDR3 DNA reads as TGTGCCAGCAGTTTATACCCCACCGGCCGGGACAGGGCGGACGAGCAGTACTTC. Translated, it gives CASSLYPTGRDRADEQYF.

V gene TRBV4-1 combines with J gene TRBJ2-2; D uncertain. Germline assignment: CDR1 MGHRA and CDR2 YSYEKL. With 1 base removed from V and 4 bases from J, the gap between germline ends came to 16 bases. The CDR3 is 17 residues long. The CDR3: CASSQVPPAIGTGELFF. The CDR3, as DNA: TGCGCCAGCAGCCAAGTCCCCCCAGCGATCGGCACCGGGGAGCTGTTTTTT.

V is TRBV29-1 and J is TRBJ2-1; 11 bases are shared with TRBD2. This CDR3 has 15 residues. Germline V gene sequence: CDR1 SQVTM, CDR2 ANQGSEA. J was trimmed by 6 bases and V by 5 bases; bases with no gene match: 9. Written as DNA, the CDR3 is TGCAGCGTTCCCGGGACTAGCGGATACGGCAATGAGCAGTTCTTC. This encodes CSVPGTSGYGNEQFF.

CDR3 region: CASSIVAILASPSYNEQFF. The CDR3 region has the DNA TGTGCCAGTAGTATTGTAGCTATTCTGGCGTCTCCCTCCTACAATGAGCAGTTCTTC. The rearrangement links TRBV19 to TRBJ2-1; D not certain. The ends were cut back, 3 bases at V and 0 bases at J, with 21 bases in the middle. Looked up from germline, CDR1 is LNHDA and CDR2 is SQIVND (reference sequence). This CDR3 is 19 amino acids long.

This clone was seen more than once but under ten times. This chain links TRBV28 with TRBJ1-6; tentative D call: TRBD1 (6 bases). V was cut by 7 bases and J by 7 bases, with 17 bases left in between. Germline CDR1 MDHEN, CDR2 SYDVKM. The CDR3 spans 15 residues. The CDR3 nucleotides are TGTGCCAGCACCCCAGGCACAGGGAAGAATTCACCCCTCCACTTT. This sequence encodes CASTPGTGKNSPLHF.

The chain joins TRBV27 to TRBJ1-5, with D tentatively TRBD1 (5 bases). CDR1 is MNHEY, CDR2 SMNVEV, per germline (reference sequence). The CDR3 sequence is 15 residues long. The V gene lost 6 bases and the J gene lost 2 bases, with 14 bases spanning the gap. The CDR3 region has the DNA TGTGCCAGCAGCGTGGGTCAAGGGGGCAATCAGCCCCAGCATTTT. As protein: CASSVGQGGNQPQHF.

This clone was counted a few times. J is TRBJ2-7 and V is TRBV7-8, with 7 bases that match TRBD1. V was pared by 5 bases and J by 3 bases, with 7 bases of the junction left unmatched. This CDR3 has 14 residues. CDR1 and CDR2 from the germline V gene are SGHVS and FQNEAQ. CDR3: CASSGGQDRYEQYF. The CDR3 region has the DNA TGTGCCAGCAGCGGCGGACAGGACCGCTACGAGCAGTACTTC. Variable domain in full (rest from reference TRBV7-8 and TRBJ2-7): GAGVSQSPRYKVAKRGQDVALRCDPISGHVSLFWYQQALGQGPEFLTYFQNEAQLDKSGLPSDRFFAERPEGSVSTLKIQRTQQEDSAVYLCASSGGQDRYEQYFGPGTRLTVT.

This chain uses TRBV6-1 with TRBJ1-3, with D perhaps matching TRBD1 (5 bases). Trimming removed 2 bases from V and 9 bases from J, with 11 bases in between. The CDR3 length is 13 residues. In germline, CDR1 is MNHNS, CDR2 SASEGT. DNA for the CDR3: TGTGCCAGCAGTGAAAGCAGGGTTAGCACCATATATTTT. Protein: CASSESRVSTIYF.

The chain employs TRBV27 and TRBJ2-7, with TRBD2 matching 12 bases. The CDR3 sequence is 18 residues long. Unmatched junction bases numbered 14, after V lost 6 bases and J lost 2 bases. Germline CDR1 is MNHEY and CDR2 is SMNVEV (reference sequence). The CDR3 loop reads CASSTGTSGPLLTYEQYF. The CDR3, as DNA: TGTGCCAGCAGCACCGGGACTAGCGGGCCCCTACTAACCTACGAGCAGTACTTC.

The chain couples TRBV5-1 to TRBJ1-6; TRBD1 aligns across 8 bases. The CDR3 totals 14 residues. V dropped 1 base and J dropped 7; count of bases not matched to a gene: 1. The germline CDR1 and CDR2 sequences are SGHRS and YFSETQ. The CDR3 spells CASSLQGANSPLHF. The CDR3 nucleotides read TGCGCCAGCAGCTTGCAGGGGGCGAATTCACCCCTCCACTTT.

The chain employs TRBV28 and TRBJ2-1; unclear D gene. The CDR3 spans 12 residues. V gave up 7 bases and J gave up 7 bases, with 11 bases separating them. Germline CDR1 and CDR2: MDHEN and SYDVKM. CDR3 coding DNA: TGTGCCAGCACAGGCACCCAGAATGAGCAGTTCTTC. It specifies CASTGTQNEQFF.

The chain recombines TRBV28 with TRBJ2-7; the match to TRBD2 covers 9 bases. The V gene's germline CDR1 is MDHEN and CDR2 SYDVKM. The V segment lost 4 bases and the J segment 3 bases; nucleotides outside the gene matches: 7. The CDR3 consists of 15 residues. The CDR3 DNA reads as TGTGCCAGCAGTTACGGACTAGCGAACCTCTACGAGCAGTACTTC. This encodes CASSYGLANLYEQYF.

The CDR3 bases are TGTGCCAGCAGCGGCGAAGGGGGCGGGAGCACAGATACGCAGTATTTT. Residues: CASSGEGGGSTDTQYF. The rearrangement links TRBV9 to TRBJ2-3; 7 bases agree with TRBD1. Germline CDR1 reads SGDLS; CDR2 reads YYNGEE. There are 16 residues in the CDR3. The V segment lost 3 bases and the J segment 0 bases; nucleotides outside the gene matches: 7.

The rearrangement uses TRBV29-1 and TRBJ1-1; TRBD1 might be the D (5 bases). The CDR3 covers 16 residues. The V end lost 3 bases, the J end lost 1 base, and 18 bases lay between the germline ends. CDR1 is SQVTM and CDR2 is ANQGSEA in the germline V gene. The CDR3 reads CSVDHKDTQPNTEAFF. CDR3 sequence (DNA): TGCAGCGTTGACCACAAGGACACTCAACCGAACACTGAAGCTTTCTTT. Based on the CDR3 plus reference TRBV29-1 and TRBJ1-1, the full variable domain is SAVISQKPSRDICQRGTSLTIQCQVDSQVTMMFWYRQQPGQSLTLIATANQGSEATYESGFVIDKFPISRPNLTFSTLTVSNMSPEDSSIYLCSVDHKDTQPNTEAFFGQGTRLTVV.

This chain joins TRBV15 and TRBJ2-7; weak D call: TRBD2 (5 bases). The CDR3 is made up of 17 amino acids. V lost 1 base and J 0 bases, leaving 16 bases between the germline ends. CDR1 LNHNV and CDR2 YYDKDF come from the germline V gene (reference sequence). CDR3 region: CATSRVKGVGSSYEQYF. The DNA of the CDR3 is TGTGCCACCAGCAGAGTAAAGGGAGTTGGGAGCTCCTACGAGCAGTACTTC.

The genes are TRBV4-3 and TRBJ1-4, with D possibly TRBD1 on 6 matching bases. V was pared by 0 bases and J by 0 bases, with 8 bases between. This CDR3 comprises 16 residues. Germline V CDR1 and CDR2: LGHNA, YSLEER. The CDR3 sequence: CASSQEDSTTNEKLFF. CDR3 coding DNA: TGCGCCAGCAGCCAAGAGGACAGTACAACTAATGAAAAACTGTTTTTT.

The J gene is TRBJ2-7, the V gene TRBV15; D possibly corresponds to TRBD1 (5 bases). The germline gives CDR1 LNHNV, CDR2 YYDKDF (reference sequence). With 1 base removed from V and 2 bases from J, the gap between germline ends came to 9 bases. This CDR3 has 14 amino acids. CDR3 nucleotide sequence: TGTGCCACCAGCAGAGTACAGGAGACCTACGAGCAGTACTTC. Protein: CATSRVQETYEQYF.

V and J are TRBV15 and TRBJ2-2, with 9 bases identical to TRBD1. The ends lost 3 bases at V and 7 bases at J; junction bases unmatched: 9. The CDR3 loop spans 16 amino acids. CDR1 is LNHNV, CDR2 YYDKDF, per germline (reference sequence). CDR3 bases: TGTGCCACCAGCAGCCCCGGGACAGGGTACATCGGGGAGCTGTTTTTT. As protein: CATSSPGTGYIGELFF. The full variable domain, completed using reference TRBV15 and TRBJ2-2, is DAMVIQNPRYQVTQFGKPVTLSCSQTLNHNVMYWYQQKSSQAPKLLFHYYDKDFNNEADTPDNFQSRRPNTSFCFLDIRSPGLGDTAMYLCATSSPGTGYIGELFFGEGSRLTVL.

The CDR3: CATHSGGPYEQYF. DNA of the CDR3: TGTGCCACCCACTCGGGGGGGCCCTACGAGCAGTACTTC. This sequence joins TRBV28 and TRBJ2-7; 8 positions match TRBD2. The length of the CDR3 is 13 residues. In germline, CDR1 is MDHEN, CDR2 SYDVKM. The trim removed 10 bases at V and 2 bases at J, leaving 7 bases unmatched.

The genes are TRBV4-2 and TRBJ2-1; TRBD2 is a possible D gene (6 bases). The V end lost 1 base, the J end lost 2 bases, and 9 bases lay between the germline ends. The CDR3 sequence is 15 residues long. CDR1 and CDR2 (germline): LGHNA, YNFKEQ. In nucleotides, the CDR3 is TGTGCCAGCAGCCAAGCGGAGGGTCCCTACAATGAGCAGTTCTTC. Translation gives CASSQAEGPYNEQFF.

The chain links TRBV13 to TRBJ2-7; D uncertain. The germline CDR1 and CDR2 sequences are PRHDT and FYEKMQ (reference sequence). V lost 1 base, J lost 0 bases, and 7 bases lay in between. CDR3 length equals 14 residues. The CDR3 bases are TGTGCCAGCAGCTTAGTGGGCAGCTCCTACGAGCAGTACTTC. Its protein product is CASSLVGSSYEQYF.

This sequence joins TRBV13 and TRBJ2-1, with 10 nucleotides matching TRBD2. The trim removed 5 bases at V and 5 bases at J, leaving 9 bases unmatched. The CDR3 totals 16 residues. Germline V gives CDR1 PRHDT, CDR2 FYEKMQ (reference sequence). For the CDR3, the DNA is TGTGCCAGCAGCCCGGCCGGTAGCGGGGGGAACAATGAGCAGTTCTTC. Translated, it gives CASSPAGSGGNNEQFF.

The V gene is TRBV28, the J gene TRBJ2-5; D might be TRBD2 (5 bases). Trimming removed 1 base at V and 2 bases at J, with 20 bases between. Germline CDR1 reads MDHEN; CDR2 reads SYDVKM. The CDR3 has 18 amino acids. CDR3 bases: TGTGCCAGCAGTTTATCAAGTCTCCAGGCTAGCCGTCAAGAGACCCAGTACTTC. It is translated as CASSLSSLQASRQETQYF.

The V and J genes are TRBV16 and TRBJ2-3; D is perhaps TRBD1 (5 bases). CDR3 length equals 13 residues. Trimming left V 4 bases short and J 4 bases short, with 9 bases between. Germline lookup yields CDR1 KGHSY and CDR2 FQNENV. For the CDR3, the DNA is TGTGCCAGCAGCCCCACAGGTGCAGATACGCAGTATTTT. Translation gives CASSPTGADTQYF.

The chain is built from TRBV14 and TRBJ2-1; 9 bases map to TRBD2. This CDR3 has 16 amino acids. With V trimmed by 0 bases and J by 11 bases, 11 bases remained unmatched. The germline CDR1 and CDR2 sequences are SGHDN and FVKESK. CDR3 protein: CASSQDFSGRGIKQFF. The CDR3 DNA is TGTGCCAGCAGCCAAGACTTTAGCGGGAGAGGCATAAAGCAGTTCTTC.

The V gene is TRBV27, the J gene TRBJ2-2; 8 bases are a match to TRBD2. CDR3 length: 17 residues. Looked up from germline, CDR1 is MNHEY and CDR2 is SMNVEV (reference sequence). J lost 1 base, V lost 4 bases, and 8 bases had no gene match. CDR3 residues: CASSSTPGLGNTGELFF. The CDR3 nucleotides read TGTGCCAGCAGTTCTACCCCGGGACTAGGGAACACCGGGGAGCTGTTTTTT.

This clone occurred a few times. V is TRBV28 and J is TRBJ1-1; TRBD1 agrees at 9 bases. Trimming cost V 5 bases and J 1 base; bases outside gene matches: 5. The CDR3 runs to 15 residues. CDR1 is MDHEN and CDR2 is SYDVKM in the germline V gene. The CDR3: CASSLQGAGNTEAFF. The CDR3 DNA reads as TGTGCCAGCAGTCTACAGGGGGCAGGGAACACTGAAGCTTTCTTT.